This TCR beta chain derives from a study of T cell clonality in common variable immunodeficiency. Comments on this clone: Its target is not known. The missing CDR3 end, 3 residues past where the read stops, is filled in from the germline J gene.

The assay was immunoSEQ multiplex PCR, and TCRdb's table has in-frame clones only and misses some. The sample has some 39,000 clones, none seen only once. Donors gave 5 to 8 ml heparinized peripheral whole blood. Points from the study as a whole: Fewer TCRbeta clones were shared among CVID subjects than controls.

Germline V lookup: CDR1 SGHVS, CDR2 FNYEAQ. This CDR3 comprises 15 residues. V was clipped by 3 bases and J by 5 bases; unmatched bases: 9. Sequencing used peripheral blood mononuclear cells. The chain carries TRBV7-6 and TRBJ2-5, with 7 bases matching TRBD2. The TCR comes from a person between 18 and 75 years old in good health. CDR3 in amino acids: CASSLGGDPVETQYF. The covered CDR3 bases are TGTGCCAGCAGCTTGGGGGGGGATCCGGTGGAGACC.